This T cell receptor beta chain was sequenced for a study of control samples from healthy donors and cancer patients. In germline, CDR1 is SGHKS, CDR2 YYEKEE (reference sequence). V dropped 0 bases and J dropped 3 bases, with 10 bases sitting between them. The CDR3 runs 14 residues. Some clones are missing from TCRdb's copy, which holds only in-frame ones; the method was immunoSEQ multiplex PCR. The data show over 150,000 clones, with more than 90% seen just once and more than 1.3% held by the top ten. Input material: blood. The chain has TRBV5-5 and TRBJ2-7; unclear D gene. The receptor was derived from a young man in good health. CDR3 residues: CASSLAPSYYEQYF. The CDR3 bases are TGTGCCAGCAGCTTGGCCCCCAGCTACTACGAGCAGTACTTC.